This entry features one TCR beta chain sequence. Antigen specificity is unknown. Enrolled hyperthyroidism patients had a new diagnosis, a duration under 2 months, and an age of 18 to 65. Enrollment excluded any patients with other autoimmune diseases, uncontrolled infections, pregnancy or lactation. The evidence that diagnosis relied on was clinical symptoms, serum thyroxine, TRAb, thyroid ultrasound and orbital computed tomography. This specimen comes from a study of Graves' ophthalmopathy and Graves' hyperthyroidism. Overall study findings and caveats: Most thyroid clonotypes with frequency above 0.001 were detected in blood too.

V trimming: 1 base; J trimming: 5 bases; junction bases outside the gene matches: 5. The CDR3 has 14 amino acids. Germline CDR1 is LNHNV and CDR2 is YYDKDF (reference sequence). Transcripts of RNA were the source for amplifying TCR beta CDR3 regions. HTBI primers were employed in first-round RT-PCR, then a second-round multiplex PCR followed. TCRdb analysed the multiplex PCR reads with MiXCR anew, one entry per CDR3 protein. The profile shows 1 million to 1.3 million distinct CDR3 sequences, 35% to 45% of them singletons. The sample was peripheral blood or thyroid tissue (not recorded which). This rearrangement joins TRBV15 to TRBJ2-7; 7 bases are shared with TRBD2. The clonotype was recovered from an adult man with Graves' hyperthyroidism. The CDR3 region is CATSRGRLAHEQYF. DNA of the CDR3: TGTGCCACCAGCAGAGGACGACTAGCACACGAGCAGTACTTC.